The sequence of this T cell receptor (beta chain) was determined in a study of molecular identifiers for immune sequencing clone quantification. The wider study: Replicates involved a five-way split of RNA from approximately 20,000 or 100,000 naive CD8 cells, with sequencing of four. General observations from the study: Clones above 20 RNA copies held over 97% of effector molecules, under 1% in naive cells. Identical TCR molecules can share a barcode, and this sharing could underestimate highly expanded clone sizes.

This clonotype was counted many times. No antigen is known for it. Sorted cells numbering about 20,000 to 1,000,000, with 10%, 30% or 50% RNA, yielded the naive CD8 libraries. The CDR3 has 14 amino acids. Trimming pared 1 base from V and 5 bases from J, leaving 8 bases between. The germline CDR1 and CDR2 sequences are LGHNA and YSLEER. Via MiXCR, TCRdb re-called the PCR reads, giving one row per CDR3 protein. Here the sample spans around 470,000 distinct CDR3 sequences, roughly 24% being singletons. This TCR came from a human donor in good health. Some libraries in this study had Jurkat cell RNA spiked in. The source material was naive CD8+ T cells from blood, with Jurkat cell RNA spiked in. The subset here: FACS-sorted CD8+CD4-CCR7+CD45RA+ naive T cells. The chain combines TRBV4-3 with TRBJ1-4, with D uncertain. CDR3 region: CASSQVEVNEKLFF. The CDR3 DNA sequence: TGCGCCAGCAGCCAAGTAGAAGTGAATGAAAAACTGTTTTTT.